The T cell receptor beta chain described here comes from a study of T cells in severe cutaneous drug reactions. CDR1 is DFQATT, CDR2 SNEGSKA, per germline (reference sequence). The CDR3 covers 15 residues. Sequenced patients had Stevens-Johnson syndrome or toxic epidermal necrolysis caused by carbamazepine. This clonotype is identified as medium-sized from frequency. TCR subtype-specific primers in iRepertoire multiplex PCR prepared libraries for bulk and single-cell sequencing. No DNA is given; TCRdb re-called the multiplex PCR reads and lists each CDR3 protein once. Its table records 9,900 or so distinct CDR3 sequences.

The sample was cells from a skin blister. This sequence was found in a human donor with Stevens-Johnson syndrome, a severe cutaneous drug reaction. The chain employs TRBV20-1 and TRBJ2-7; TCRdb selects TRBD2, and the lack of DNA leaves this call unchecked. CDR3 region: CSARVEDLLSYEQYF.